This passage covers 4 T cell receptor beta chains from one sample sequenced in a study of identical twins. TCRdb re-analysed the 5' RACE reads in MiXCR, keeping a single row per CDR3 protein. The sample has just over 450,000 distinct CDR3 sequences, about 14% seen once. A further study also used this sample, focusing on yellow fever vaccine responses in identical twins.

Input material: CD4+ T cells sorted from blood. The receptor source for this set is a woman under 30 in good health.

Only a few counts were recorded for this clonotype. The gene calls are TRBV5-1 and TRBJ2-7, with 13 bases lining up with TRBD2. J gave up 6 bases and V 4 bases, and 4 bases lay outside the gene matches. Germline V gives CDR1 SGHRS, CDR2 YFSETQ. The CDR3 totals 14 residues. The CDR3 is CASSRTSGRGEQYF. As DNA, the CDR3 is TGCGCCAGCAGCCGGACTAGCGGGAGAGGCGAGCAGTACTTC.

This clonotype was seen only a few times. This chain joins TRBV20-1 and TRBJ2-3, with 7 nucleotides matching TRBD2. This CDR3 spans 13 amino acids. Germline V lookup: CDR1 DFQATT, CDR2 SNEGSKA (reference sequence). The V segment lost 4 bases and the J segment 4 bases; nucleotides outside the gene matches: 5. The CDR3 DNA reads TGCAGTGCTATTTCCAGCGGGGCAGATACGCAGTATTTT. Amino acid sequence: CSAISSGADTQYF.

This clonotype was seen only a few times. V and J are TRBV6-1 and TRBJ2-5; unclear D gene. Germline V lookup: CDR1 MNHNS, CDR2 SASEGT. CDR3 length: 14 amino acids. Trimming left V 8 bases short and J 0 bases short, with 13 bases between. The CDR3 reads CASSNALHQETQYF. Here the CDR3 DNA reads TGTGCCAGCTCCAACGCCCTACACCAAGAGACCCAGTACTTC.

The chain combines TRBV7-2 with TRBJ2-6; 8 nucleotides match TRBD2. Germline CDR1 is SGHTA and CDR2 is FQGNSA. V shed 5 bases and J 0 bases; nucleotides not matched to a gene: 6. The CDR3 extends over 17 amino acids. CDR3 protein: CASSPLAGNSGANVLTF. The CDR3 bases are TGTGCCAGCAGCCCCCTAGCGGGCAACTCTGGGGCCAACGTCCTGACTTTC.